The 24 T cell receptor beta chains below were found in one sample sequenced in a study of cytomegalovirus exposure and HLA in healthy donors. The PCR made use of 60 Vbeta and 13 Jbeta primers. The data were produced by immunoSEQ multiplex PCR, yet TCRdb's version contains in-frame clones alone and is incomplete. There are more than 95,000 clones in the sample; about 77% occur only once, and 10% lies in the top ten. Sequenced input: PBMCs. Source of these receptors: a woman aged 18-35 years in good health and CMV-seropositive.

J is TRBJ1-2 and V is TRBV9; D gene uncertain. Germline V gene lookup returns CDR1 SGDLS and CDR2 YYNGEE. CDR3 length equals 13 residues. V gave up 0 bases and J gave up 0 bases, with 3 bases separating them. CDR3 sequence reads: CASSVDTNYGYTF. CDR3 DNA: TGTGCCAGCAGCGTAGACACTAACTATGGCTACACCTTC.

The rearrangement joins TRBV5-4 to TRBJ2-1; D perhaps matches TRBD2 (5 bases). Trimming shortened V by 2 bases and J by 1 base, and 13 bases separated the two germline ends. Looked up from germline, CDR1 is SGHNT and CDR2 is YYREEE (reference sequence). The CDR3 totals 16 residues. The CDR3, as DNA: TGTGCCAGCAGCTTTCCGAGGGCTCCATCCTACAATGAGCAGTTCTTC. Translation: CASSFPRAPSYNEQFF.

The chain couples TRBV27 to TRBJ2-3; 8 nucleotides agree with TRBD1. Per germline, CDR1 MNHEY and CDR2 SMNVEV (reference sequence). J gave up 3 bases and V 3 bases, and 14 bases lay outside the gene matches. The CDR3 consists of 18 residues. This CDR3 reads CASSFSGGRSGGTDTQYF. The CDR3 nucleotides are TGTGCCAGCAGTTTTTCAGGGGGCCGCTCCGGTGGGACAGATACGCAGTATTTT.

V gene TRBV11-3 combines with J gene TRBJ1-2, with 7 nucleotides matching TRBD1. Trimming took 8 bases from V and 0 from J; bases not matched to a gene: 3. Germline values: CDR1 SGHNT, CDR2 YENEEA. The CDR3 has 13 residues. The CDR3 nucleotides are TGTGCCAGCCCGACAGGGTCTAACTATGGCTACACCTTC. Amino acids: CASPTGSNYGYTF.

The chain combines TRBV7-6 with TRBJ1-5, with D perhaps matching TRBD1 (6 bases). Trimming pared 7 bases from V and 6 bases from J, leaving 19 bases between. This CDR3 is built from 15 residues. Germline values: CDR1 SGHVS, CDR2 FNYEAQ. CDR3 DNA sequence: TGTGCCAGCACCCCTAACGATAAAGGGGGTCAGCCCCAGCATTTT. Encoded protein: CASTPNDKGGQPQHF. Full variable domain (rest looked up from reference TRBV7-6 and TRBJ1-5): GAGVSQSPRYKVTKRGQDVALRCDPISGHVSLYWYRQALGQGPEFLTYFNYEAQQDKSGLPNDRFSAERPEGSISTLTIQRTEQRDSAMYRCASTPNDKGGQPQHFGDGTRLSIL.

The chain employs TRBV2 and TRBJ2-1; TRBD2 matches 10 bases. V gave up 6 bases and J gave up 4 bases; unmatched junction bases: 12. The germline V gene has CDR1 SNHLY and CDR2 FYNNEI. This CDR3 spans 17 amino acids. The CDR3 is CASSLSSGTSAYNEQFF. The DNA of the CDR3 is TGTGCCAGCAGCTTATCTTCCGGGACTAGCGCGTACAATGAGCAGTTCTTC.

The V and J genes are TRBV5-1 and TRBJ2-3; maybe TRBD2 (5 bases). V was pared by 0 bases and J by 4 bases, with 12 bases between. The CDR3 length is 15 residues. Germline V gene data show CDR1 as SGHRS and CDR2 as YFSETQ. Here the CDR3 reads CASSLVGDRADTQYF. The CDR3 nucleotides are TGCGCCAGCAGCTTGGTCGGGGATAGGGCAGATACGCAGTATTTT. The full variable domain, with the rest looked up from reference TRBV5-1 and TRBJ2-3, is KAGVTQTPRYLIKTRGQQVTLSCSPISGHRSVSWYQQTPGQGLQFLFEYFSETQRNKGNFPGRFSGRQFSNSRSEMNVSTLELGDSALYLCASSLVGDRADTQYFGPGTRLTVL.

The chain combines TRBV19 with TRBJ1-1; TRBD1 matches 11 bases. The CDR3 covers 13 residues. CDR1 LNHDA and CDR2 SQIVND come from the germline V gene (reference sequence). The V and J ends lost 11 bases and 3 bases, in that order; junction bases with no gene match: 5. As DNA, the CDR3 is TGTGCCGTGGGACAGGGGGTTCACACTGAAGCTTTCTTT. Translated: CAVGQGVHTEAFF.

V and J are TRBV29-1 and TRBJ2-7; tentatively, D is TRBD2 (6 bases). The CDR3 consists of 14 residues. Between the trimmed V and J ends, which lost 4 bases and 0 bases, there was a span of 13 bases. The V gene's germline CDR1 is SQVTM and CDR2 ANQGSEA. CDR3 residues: CSVGGDGLSYEQYF. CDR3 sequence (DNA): TGCAGCGTTGGGGGGGACGGGCTCTCCTACGAGCAGTACTTC.

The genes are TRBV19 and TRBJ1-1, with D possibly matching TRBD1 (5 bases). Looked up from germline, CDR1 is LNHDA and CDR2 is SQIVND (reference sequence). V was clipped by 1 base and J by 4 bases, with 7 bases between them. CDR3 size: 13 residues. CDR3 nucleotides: TGTGCCAGTAGTATAGGCGGGGGCACTGAAGCTTTCTTT. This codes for CASSIGGGTEAFF.

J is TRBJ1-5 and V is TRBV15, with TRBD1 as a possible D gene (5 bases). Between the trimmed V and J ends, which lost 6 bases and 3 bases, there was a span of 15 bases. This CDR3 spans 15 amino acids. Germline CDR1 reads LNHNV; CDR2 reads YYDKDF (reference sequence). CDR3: CATRRGRQHNQPQHF. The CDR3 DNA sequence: TGTGCCACCAGAAGGGGCAGACAGCACAATCAGCCCCAGCATTTT.

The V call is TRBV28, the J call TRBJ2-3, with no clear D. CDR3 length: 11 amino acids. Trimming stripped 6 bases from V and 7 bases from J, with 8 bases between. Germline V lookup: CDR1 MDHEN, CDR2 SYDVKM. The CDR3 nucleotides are TGTGCCAGCAGGGAACAGAATACGCAGTATTTT. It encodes CASREQNTQYF. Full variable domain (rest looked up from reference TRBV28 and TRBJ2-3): DVKVTQSSRYLVKRTGEKVFLECVQDMDHENMFWYRQDPGLGLRLIYFSYDVKMKEKGDIPEGYSVSREKKERFSLILESASTNQTSMYLCASREQNTQYFGPGTRLTVL.

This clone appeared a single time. This chain's CDR3 is CASSQMLGLAFEQYF. CDR3 sequence (DNA): TGCGCCAGCAGCCAAATGTTGGGACTAGCGTTTGAGCAGTACTTC. The chain employs TRBV4-1 and TRBJ2-7, with 10 bases aligning to TRBD2. J was trimmed by 7 bases and V by 2 bases; bases with no gene match: 8. Per germline, CDR1 MGHRA and CDR2 YSYEKL. The CDR3 covers 15 residues.

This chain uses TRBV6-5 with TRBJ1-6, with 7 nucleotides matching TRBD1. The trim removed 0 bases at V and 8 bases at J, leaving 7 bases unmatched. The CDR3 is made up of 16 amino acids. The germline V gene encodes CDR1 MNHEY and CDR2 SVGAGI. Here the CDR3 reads CASSYSRQGRDSPLHF. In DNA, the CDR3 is TGTGCCAGCAGTTACTCCCGACAGGGAAGAGATTCACCCCTCCACTTT.

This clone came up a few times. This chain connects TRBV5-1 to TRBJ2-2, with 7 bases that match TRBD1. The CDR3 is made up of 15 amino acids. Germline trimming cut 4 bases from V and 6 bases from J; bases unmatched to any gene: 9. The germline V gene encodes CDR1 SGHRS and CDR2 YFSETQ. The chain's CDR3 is CASSILTGEPGELFF. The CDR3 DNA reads TGCGCCAGCAGCATCCTAACAGGGGAGCCCGGGGAGCTGTTTTTT.

This chain's CDR3 is CASRQMTAQNEKLFF. Here the CDR3 DNA reads TGTGCCAGCAGACAAATGACAGCTCAGAATGAAAAACTGTTTTTT. The chain uses TRBV27 and TRBJ1-4, with D perhaps TRBD1 (5 bases). The germline CDR1 and CDR2 sequences are MNHEY and SMNVEV (reference sequence). Trimming shortened V by 6 bases and J by 5 bases, and 16 bases separated the two germline ends. The CDR3 totals 15 residues.

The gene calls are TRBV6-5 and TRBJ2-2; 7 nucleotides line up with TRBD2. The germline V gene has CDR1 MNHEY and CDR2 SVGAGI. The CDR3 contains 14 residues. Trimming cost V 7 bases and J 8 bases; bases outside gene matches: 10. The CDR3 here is CASTTAGPLGELFF. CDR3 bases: TGTGCCAGCACTACAGCGGGGCCCTTGGGGGAGCTGTTTTTT.

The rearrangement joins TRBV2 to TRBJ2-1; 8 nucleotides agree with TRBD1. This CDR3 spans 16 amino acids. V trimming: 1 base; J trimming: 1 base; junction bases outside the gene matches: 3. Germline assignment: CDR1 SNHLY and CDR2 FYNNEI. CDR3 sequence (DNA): TGTGCCAGCAGTGAAGGATGGACAGGGTCCTACAATGAGCAGTTCTTC. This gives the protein CASSEGWTGSYNEQFF. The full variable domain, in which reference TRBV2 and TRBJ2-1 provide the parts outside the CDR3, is EPEVTQTPSHQVTQMGQEVILRCVPISNHLYFYWYRQILGQKVEFLVSFYNNEISEKSEIFDDQFSVERPDGSNFTLKIRSTKLEDSAMYFCASSEGWTGSYNEQFFGPGTRLTVL.

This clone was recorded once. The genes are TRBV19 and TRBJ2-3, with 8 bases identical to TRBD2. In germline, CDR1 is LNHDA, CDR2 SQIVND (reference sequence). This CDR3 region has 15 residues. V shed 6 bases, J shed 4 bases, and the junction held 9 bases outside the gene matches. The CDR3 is CASRASGFGADTQYF. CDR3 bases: TGTGCCAGTAGAGCTAGCGGGTTTGGGGCAGATACGCAGTATTTT. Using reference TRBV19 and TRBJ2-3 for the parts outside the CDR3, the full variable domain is DGGITQSPKYLFRKEGQNVTLSCEQNLNHDAMYWYRQDPGQGLRLIYYSQIVNDFQKGDIAEGYSVSREKKESFPLTVTSAQKNPTAFYLCASRASGFGADTQYFGPGTRLTVL.

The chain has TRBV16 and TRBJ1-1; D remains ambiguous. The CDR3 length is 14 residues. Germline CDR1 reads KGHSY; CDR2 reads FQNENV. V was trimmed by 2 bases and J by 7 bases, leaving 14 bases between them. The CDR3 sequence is CASSQEASHIEAFF. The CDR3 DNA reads TGTGCCAGCAGCCAAGAGGCCTCCCACATTGAAGCTTTCTTT.

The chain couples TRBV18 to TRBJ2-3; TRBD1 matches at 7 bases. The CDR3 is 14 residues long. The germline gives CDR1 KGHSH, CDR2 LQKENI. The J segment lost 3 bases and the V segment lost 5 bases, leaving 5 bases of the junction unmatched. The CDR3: CASSVQGMTDTQYF. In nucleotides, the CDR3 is TGTGCCAGCTCAGTACAGGGGATGACAGATACGCAGTATTTT.

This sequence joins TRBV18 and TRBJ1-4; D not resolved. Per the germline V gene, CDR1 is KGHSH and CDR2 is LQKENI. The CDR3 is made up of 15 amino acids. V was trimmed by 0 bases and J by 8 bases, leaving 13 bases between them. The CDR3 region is CASSPPPVLKEKLFF. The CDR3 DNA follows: TGTGCCAGCTCACCACCGCCGGTATTGAAAGAAAAACTGTTTTTT.

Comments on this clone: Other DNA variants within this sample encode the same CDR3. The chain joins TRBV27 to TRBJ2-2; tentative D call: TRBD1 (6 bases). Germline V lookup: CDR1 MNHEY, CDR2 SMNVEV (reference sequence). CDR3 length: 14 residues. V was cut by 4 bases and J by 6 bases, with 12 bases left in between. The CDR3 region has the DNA TGTGCCAGCAGTTCGCCATACAGGGCCGGGGAGCTGTTTTTT. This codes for CASSSPYRAGELFF.

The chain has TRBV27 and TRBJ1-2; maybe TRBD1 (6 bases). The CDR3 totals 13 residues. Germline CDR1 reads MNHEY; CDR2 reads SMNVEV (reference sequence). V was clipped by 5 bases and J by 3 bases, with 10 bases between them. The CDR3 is CASSPTGYYGYTF. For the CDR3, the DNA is TGTGCCAGCAGTCCAACAGGGTACTATGGCTACACCTTC.